The rows below give T cell receptor beta chains drawn from one sample of a study of shared clonotypes between healthy human individuals. Clones were read by immunoSEQ multiplex PCR, and TCRdb kept only the in-frame ones, dropping some. The sample shows fewer than 1.6 million clones, about 98.5% of them seen only once. Sample: naive CD4+ T cells sorted from blood. These receptor sequences come from a man aged 25-45 years in good health. The CDR3 runs from the conserved cysteine through the conserved F or W. Fields, in order: clone size, CDR3 length, J gene, V gene, D gene, CDR3 protein, CDR3 DNA. D genes are given only for firm matches. Clone size is given for some rows only: seen once, a few or many times, or a class if the clone is expanded.

size: NA; length: 13; J: TRBJ1-5; V: TRBV28; D: TRBD1; CDR3: CASQGGAGQPQHF; DNA: TGTGCCAGCCAAGGGGGCGCCGGCCAGCCCCAGCATTTT
size: NA; length: 15; J: TRBJ2-1; V: TRBV7-9; D: NA; CDR3: CASSLGDRPYNEQFF; DNA: TGTGCCAGCAGCTTAGGAGACAGACCTTACAATGAGCAGTTCTTC
size: NA; length: 15; J: TRBJ2-1; V: TRBV11-2; D: NA; CDR3: CASSLTGPVGNEQFF; DNA: TGTGCCAGCAGCTTAACAGGGCCCGTTGGCAATGAGCAGTTCTTC
size: NA; length: 15; J: TRBJ2-3; V: TRBV18; D: NA; CDR3: CASSPRGVETDTQYF; DNA: TGTGCCAGCTCACCACGAGGGGTAGAGACAGATACGCAGTATTTT
size: NA; length: 13; J: TRBJ1-1; V: TRBV7-2; D: NA; CDR3: CASSLEVGTEAFF; DNA: TGTGCCAGCAGCTTGGAGGTAGGGACTGAAGCTTTCTTT
size: NA; length: 19; J: TRBJ2-2; V: TRBV9; D: TRBD2; CDR3: CASSVGPNGAGGGGGELFF; DNA: TGTGCCAGCAGCGTAGGTCCCAATGGAGCGGGAGGAGGCGGCGGGGAGCTGTTTTTT
size: NA; length: 14; J: TRBJ1-1; V: TRBV9; D: NA; CDR3: CASSVAGQNTEAFF; DNA: TGTGCCAGCAGCGTAGCCGGTCAGAACACTGAAGCTTTCTTT
size: once; length: 13; J: TRBJ1-4; V: TRBV28; D: NA; CDR3: CASSSDANEKLFF; DNA: TGTGCCAGCAGTAGTGATGCTAATGAAAAACTGTTTTTT
size: NA; length: 13; J: TRBJ1-5; V: TRBV2; D: NA; CDR3: CASRVYSNQPQHF; DNA: TGTGCCAGCAGGGTCTATAGCAATCAGCCCCAGCATTTT
size: NA; length: 16; J: TRBJ2-3; V: TRBV18; D: TRBD2; CDR3: CASSPRGRGSTDTQYF; DNA: TGTGCCAGCTCACCTCGCGGGAGGGGGAGCACAGATACGCAGTATTTT